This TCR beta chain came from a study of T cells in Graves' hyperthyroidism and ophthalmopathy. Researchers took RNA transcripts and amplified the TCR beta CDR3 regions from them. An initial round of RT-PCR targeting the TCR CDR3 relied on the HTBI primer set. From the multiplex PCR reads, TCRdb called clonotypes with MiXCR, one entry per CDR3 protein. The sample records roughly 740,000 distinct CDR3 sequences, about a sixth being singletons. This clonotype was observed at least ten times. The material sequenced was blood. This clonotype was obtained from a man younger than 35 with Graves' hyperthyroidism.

CDR3: CASSLGHRVDTEAFF. CDR3 nucleotides: TGTGCCAGCAGTTTAGGACACAGGGTCGACACTGAAGCTTTCTTT. The chain links TRBV12-3 or TRBV12-4 to TRBJ1-1; a weak D match, TRBD1 (6 bases). The CDR3 is 15 residues long. V was cut by 1 base and J by 3 bases, with 12 bases left in between.